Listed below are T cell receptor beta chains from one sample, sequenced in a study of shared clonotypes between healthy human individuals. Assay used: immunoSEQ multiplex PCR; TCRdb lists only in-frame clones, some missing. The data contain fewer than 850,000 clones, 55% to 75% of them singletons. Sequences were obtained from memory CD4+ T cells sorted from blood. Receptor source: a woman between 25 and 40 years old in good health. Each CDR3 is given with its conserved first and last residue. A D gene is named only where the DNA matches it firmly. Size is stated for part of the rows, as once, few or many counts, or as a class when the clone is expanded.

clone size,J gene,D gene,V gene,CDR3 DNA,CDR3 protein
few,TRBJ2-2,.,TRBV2,TGTGCCAGCAGTGCGGGCGGGCCAGGTAAACTCGTCGGGGAGCTGTTTTTT,CASSAGGPGKLVGELFF
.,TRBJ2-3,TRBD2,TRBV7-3,TGTGCCAGCAGCGTACGAGCGGGAGGGCCGGGCACAGATACGCAGTATTTT,CASSVRAGGPGTDTQYF
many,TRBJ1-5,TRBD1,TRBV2,TGTGCCAGCAGTGAAGGGACAGGGAATCAGCCCCAGCATTTT,CASSEGTGNQPQHF
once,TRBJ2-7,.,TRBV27,TGTGCCAGCAGTATCAACCGGGACGGCTTCTCCTACGAGCAGTACTTC,CASSINRDGFSYEQYF
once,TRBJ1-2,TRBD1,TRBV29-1,TGCAGCGTTGAAGACCGGGACAGGGCTGGCTACACCTTC,CSVEDRDRAGYTF
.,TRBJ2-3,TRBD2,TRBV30,TGTGCCTGGAGAACCGGGACTAGCGGAATCTATTTT,CAWRTGTSGIYF
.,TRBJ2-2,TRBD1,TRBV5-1,TGCGCCAGCAGCTTCACGGGACAGGGGAGTACCATCGGGGAGCTGTTTTTT,CASSFTGQGSTIGELFF
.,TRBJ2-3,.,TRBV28,TGTGCCAGCAGTTTACTCGAGGATACGCAGTATTTT,CASSLLEDTQYF
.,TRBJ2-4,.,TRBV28,TGTGCCAGCAGTCCAAGCACGGGGACTCAGTACTTC,CASSPSTGTQYF
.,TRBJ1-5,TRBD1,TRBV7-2,TGTGCCAGCAGCTTAGACGACAGGGGGCATCAGCCCCAGCATTTT,CASSLDDRGHQPQHF
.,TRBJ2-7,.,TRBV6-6,TGTGCCAGCAGTGCAGTGTTATCCTACGAGCAGTACTTC,CASSAVLSYEQYF
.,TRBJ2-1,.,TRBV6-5,TGTGCCAGCAGTTACTCAGGGGGGCCGCAGTTCTTC,CASSYSGGPQFF
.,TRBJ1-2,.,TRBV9,TGTGCCAGCAGCGTAGAGGAGGGCGTGCTCTATGGCTACACCTTC,CASSVEEGVLYGYTF
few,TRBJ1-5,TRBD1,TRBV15,TGTGCCACCAGCAGACTCGGACAGGGAGACCAGCCCCAGCATTTT,CATSRLGQGDQPQHF
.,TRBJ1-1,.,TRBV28,TGTGCCAGCAGTTTGGCAGGGCAAAGCACTGAAGCTTTCTTT,CASSLAGQSTEAFF
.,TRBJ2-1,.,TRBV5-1,TGCGCCAGCAGTTCAGACTCGAGCTCCTACAATGAGCAGTTCTTC,CASSSDSSSYNEQFF
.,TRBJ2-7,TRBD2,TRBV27,TGTGCCAGCAAAGTCTCGGGGACTAGCGGGTTCGTCTACGAGCAGTACTTC,CASKVSGTSGFVYEQYF
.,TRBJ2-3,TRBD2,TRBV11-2,TGTGCCAGCAGCTATTATCTAGCGGGAGGGCGGGACAGTACTACGCAGTATTTT,CASSYYLAGGRDSTTQYF
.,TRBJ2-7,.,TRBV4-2,TGTGCCAGCAGCCTCCGTAGGCTAGCGCGTGAGCAGTACTTC,CASSLRRLAREQYF
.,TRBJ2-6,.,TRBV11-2,TGTGCCAGCAGCTTTTCCTCTGGGGCCAACGTCCTGACTTTC,CASSFSSGANVLTF
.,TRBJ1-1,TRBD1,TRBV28,TGTGCCAGCAGTGACCCGGTACAGGGGATGACTGAAGCTTTCTTT,CASSDPVQGMTEAFF
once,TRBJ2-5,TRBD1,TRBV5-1,TGCGCCAGCAGCTTGGAAGGGGGCTCCTTACAAGAGACCCAGTACTTC,CASSLEGGSLQETQYF
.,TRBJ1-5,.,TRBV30,TGTGCCTGGAGTTACAGTCATCAGCCCCAGCATTTT,CAWSYSHQPQHF
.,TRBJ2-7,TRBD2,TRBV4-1,TGCGCCAGCAGCCAAGATTCCCAGCGGGGCTACGAGCAGTACTTC,CASSQDSQRGYEQYF
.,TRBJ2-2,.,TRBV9,TGTGCCAGCAGCGTAGAGGGGATGGCGAACACCGGGGAGCTGTTTTTT,CASSVEGMANTGELFF
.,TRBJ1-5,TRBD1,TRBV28,TGTGCCAGCAGTACGACAGGGTGGAAAGGTCAGCCCCAGCATTTT,CASSTTGWKGQPQHF
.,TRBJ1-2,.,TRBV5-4,TGTGCCTCCAGCAGGGTGGGGGAGGGTAACTATGGCTACACCTTC,CASSRVGEGNYGYTF
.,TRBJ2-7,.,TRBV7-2,TGTGCCAGCAGCTTCGACTGGGGTGAGCAGTACTTC,CASSFDWGEQYF
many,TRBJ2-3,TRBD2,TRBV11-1,TGTGCCAGCAGCTCCTTCCCGGCGGGAGAAGGCACAGATACGCAGTATTTT,CASSSFPAGEGTDTQYF
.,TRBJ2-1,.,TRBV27,TGTGCCAGCAGACTGATTGGGGCGCGGGGGCCCAACAATGAGCAGTTCTTC,CASRLIGARGPNNEQFF
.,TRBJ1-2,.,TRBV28,TGTGCCAGCCGTTCGGCAGAATTTAACTATGGCTACACCTTC,CASRSAEFNYGYTF
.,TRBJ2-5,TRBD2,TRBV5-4,TGTGCCAGCAGCGCCCCCGTAGCGGGAGTCGATGGGACCCAGTACTTC,CASSAPVAGVDGTQYF
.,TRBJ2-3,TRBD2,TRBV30,TGTGCCTGGAGTCCGGGACTAGCTGGCGCAGATACGCAGTATTTT,CAWSPGLAGADTQYF
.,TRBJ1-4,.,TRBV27,TGTGCCAGCAGTGCCAGTGCAACTAATGAAAAACTGTTTTTT,CASSASATNEKLFF
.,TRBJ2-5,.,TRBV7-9,TGTGCCAGCAGCTTTTCCAGCGGTGGGGCCCAGTACTTC,CASSFSSGGAQYF
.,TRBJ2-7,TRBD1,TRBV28,TGTGCCAGCAGTTCCCCAGGGGGTGTCGACGAGCAGTACTTC,CASSSPGGVDEQYF
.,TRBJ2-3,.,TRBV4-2,TGTGCCAGCAGCCAAGATTTTCGGGGGGCCCCGGATACGCAGTATTTT,CASSQDFRGAPDTQYF
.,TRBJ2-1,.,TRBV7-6,TGTGCCAGCAGCTTGGGACTGACCAATGAGCAGTTCTTC,CASSLGLTNEQFF
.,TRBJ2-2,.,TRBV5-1,TGCGCCAGCATGGGGGGTAGCGGAAACACCGGGGAGCTGTTTTTT,CASMGGSGNTGELFF
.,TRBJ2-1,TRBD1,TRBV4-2,TGTGCCAGCAGCCAAGATAGGACAGGGGCCGATGAGCAGTTCTTC,CASSQDRTGADEQFF
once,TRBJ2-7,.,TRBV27,TGTGCCAGCAGTTTCCGGGGCGATGGGGAGCAGTACTTC,CASSFRGDGEQYF
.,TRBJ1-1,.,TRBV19,TGTGCCAGCGAGAGGGCAGGTGAAGCTTTCTTT,CASERAGEAFF
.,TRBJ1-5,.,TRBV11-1,TGTGCCAGCAAACGTTTGAGGGGCGGTGGTAGCAATCAGCCCCAGCATTTT,CASKRLRGGGSNQPQHF
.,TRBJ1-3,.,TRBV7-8,TGTGCCAGCAGCTTAGGCAGCTCTGGAAACACCATATATTTT,CASSLGSSGNTIYF
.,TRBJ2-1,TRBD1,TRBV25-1,TGTGCCAGCAGTGAACGACAGGGAATCAATGAGCAGTTCTTC,CASSERQGINEQFF
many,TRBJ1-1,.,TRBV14,TGTGCCAGCAGCCAAGATTTGGGCAATTCGAAAGCTTTCTTT,CASSQDLGNSKAFF
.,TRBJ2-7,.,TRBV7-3,TGTGCCAGCAGCTCCGACCCGACCGACGAGCAGTACTTC,CASSSDPTDEQYF
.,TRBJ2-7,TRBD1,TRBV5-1,TGCGCCAGCAGCTCGCACGCCGGGACAGGGGGTTTCGAGCAGTACTTC,CASSSHAGTGGFEQYF
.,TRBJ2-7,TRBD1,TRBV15,TGTGCCACCAGCAGAGCCACAGGGGGCCCCTACGAGCAGTACTTC,CATSRATGGPYEQYF
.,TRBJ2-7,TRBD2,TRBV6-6,TGTGCCAGCAGACTCCTAGCGGACTCCTACGAGCAGTACTTC,CASRLLADSYEQYF
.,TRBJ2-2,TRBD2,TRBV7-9,TGTGCCAGCAGCTCCCGGGGGGCGAACACCGGGGAGCTGTTTTTT,CASSSRGANTGELFF